This T cell receptor (beta chain) was identified in a study of metastatic and nonmetastatic thyroid tumors. Overall study: Repertoire comparison spanned blood and tumor or nodule tissue of malignant and benign thyroid patients. Study-level findings and limits: Compared with benign nodules, malignant thyroid tumors were reported to have significantly higher TCR beta diversity in both blood and tumor.

Using MiXCR, TCRdb re-called clones from the PCR reads. The data contain 15,000 to 20,000 clones, 25% to 30% of them singletons. A note on this clone: Its antigen is currently unknown. This may arise from a read error, as a much more abundant clone is one base away.

None of the patients had undergone any treatment ahead of thyroid surgery. The trim removed 8 bases at V and 7 bases at J, leaving 10 bases unmatched. The germline V gene has CDR1 SEHNR and CDR2 FQNEAQ (reference sequence). CDR3 length: 14 residues. This receptor was obtained from a male donor with papillary thyroid cancer or a benign thyroid nodule (not recorded which). Some clones in this sample may be carry-over from other donors' samples. The genes are TRBV7-9 and TRBJ1-5; 8 bases are shared with TRBD1. The specimen sequenced was tumor tissue. This CDR3 is CASGSAGGEQPQHF. In nucleotides, the CDR3 is TGTGCCAGCGGCTCCGCAGGGGGCGAACAGCCCCAGCATTTT. Based on the CDR3 plus reference TRBV7-9 and TRBJ1-5, the full variable domain is DTGVSQNPRHKITKRGQNVTFRCDPISEHNRLYWYRQTLGQGPEFLTYFQNEAQLEKSRLLSDRFSAERPKGSFSTLEIQRTEQGDSAMYLCASGSAGGEQPQHFGDGTRLSIL.